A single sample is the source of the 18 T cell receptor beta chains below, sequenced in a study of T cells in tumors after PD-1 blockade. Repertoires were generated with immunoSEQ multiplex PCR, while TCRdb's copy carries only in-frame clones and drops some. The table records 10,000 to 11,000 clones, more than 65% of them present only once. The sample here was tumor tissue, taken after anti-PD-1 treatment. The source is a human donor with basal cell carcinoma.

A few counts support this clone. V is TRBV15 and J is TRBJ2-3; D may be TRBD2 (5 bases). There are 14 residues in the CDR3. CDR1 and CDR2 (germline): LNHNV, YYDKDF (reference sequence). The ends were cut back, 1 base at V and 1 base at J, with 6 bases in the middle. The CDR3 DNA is TGTGCCACCAGCAGAGGGACTCGCACAGATACGCAGTATTTT. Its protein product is CATSRGTRTDTQYF.

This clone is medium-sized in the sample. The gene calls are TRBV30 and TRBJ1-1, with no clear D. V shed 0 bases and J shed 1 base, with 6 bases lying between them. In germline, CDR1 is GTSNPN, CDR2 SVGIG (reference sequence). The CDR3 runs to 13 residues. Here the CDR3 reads CAWSVTANTEAFF. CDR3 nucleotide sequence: TGTGCCTGGAGTGTTACAGCGAACACTGAAGCTTTCTTT.

Written as DNA, the CDR3 is TGTGCCAGCAGTTACTCCCAGGGAAGATACAATGAGCAGTTCTTC. It encodes CASSYSQGRYNEQFF. The gene calls are TRBV6-5 and TRBJ2-1, with a weak D call TRBD1 (5 bases). The CDR3 runs to 15 residues. The ends were cut back, 0 bases at V and 4 bases at J, with 10 bases in the middle. The V gene's germline CDR1 is MNHEY and CDR2 SVGAGI.

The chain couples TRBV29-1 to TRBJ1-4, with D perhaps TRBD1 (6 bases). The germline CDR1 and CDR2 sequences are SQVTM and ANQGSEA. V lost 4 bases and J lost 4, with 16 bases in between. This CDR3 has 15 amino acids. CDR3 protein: CSVGGGRENNEKLFF. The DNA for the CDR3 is TGCAGCGTTGGGGGGGGCCGGGAGAATAATGAAAAACTGTTTTTT.

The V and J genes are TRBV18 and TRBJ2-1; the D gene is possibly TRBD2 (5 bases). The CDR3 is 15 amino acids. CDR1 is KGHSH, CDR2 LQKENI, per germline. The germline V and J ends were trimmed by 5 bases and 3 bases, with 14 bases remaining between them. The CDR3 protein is CASSSGIANYNEQFF. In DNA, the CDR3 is TGTGCCAGCTCATCCGGTATAGCGAACTACAATGAGCAGTTCTTC.

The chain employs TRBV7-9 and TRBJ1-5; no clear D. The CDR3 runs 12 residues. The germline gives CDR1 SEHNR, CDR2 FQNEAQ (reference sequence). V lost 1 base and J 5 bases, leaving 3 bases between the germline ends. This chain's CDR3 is CASSLEDQPQHF. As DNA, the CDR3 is TGTGCCAGCAGCTTAGAAGATCAGCCCCAGCATTTT.

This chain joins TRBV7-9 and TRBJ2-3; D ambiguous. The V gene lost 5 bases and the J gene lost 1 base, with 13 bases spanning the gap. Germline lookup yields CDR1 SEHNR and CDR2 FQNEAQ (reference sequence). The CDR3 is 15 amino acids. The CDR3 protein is CASSPRGTGTDTQYF. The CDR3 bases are TGTGCCAGCAGCCCCCGCGGAACGGGCACAGATACGCAGTATTTT.

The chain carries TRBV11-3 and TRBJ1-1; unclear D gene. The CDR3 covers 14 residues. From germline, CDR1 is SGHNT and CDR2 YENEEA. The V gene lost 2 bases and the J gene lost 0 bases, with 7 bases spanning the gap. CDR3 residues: CASSLSPMNTEAFF. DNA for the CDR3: TGTGCCAGCAGCTTAAGTCCTATGAACACTGAAGCTTTCTTT. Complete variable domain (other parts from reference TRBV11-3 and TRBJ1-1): EAGVVQSPRYKIIEKKQPVAFWCNPISGHNTLYWYLQNLGQGPELLIRYENEEAVDDSQLPKDRFSAERLKGVDSTLKIQPAELGDSAVYLCASSLSPMNTEAFFGQGTRLTVV.

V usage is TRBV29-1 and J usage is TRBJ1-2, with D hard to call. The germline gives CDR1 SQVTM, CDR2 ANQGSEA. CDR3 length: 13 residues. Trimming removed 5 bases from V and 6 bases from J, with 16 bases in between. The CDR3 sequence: CSVFEGPSHGYTF. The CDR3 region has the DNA TGCAGCGTTTTCGAAGGACCATCGCATGGCTACACCTTC.

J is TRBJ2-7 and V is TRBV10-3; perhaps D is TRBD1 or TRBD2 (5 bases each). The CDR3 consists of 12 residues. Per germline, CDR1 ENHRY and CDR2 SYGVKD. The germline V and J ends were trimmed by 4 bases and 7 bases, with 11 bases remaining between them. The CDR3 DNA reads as TGTGCCATCAGTGTCCTGAGGGGTGAGCAGTACTTC. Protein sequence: CAISVLRGEQYF.

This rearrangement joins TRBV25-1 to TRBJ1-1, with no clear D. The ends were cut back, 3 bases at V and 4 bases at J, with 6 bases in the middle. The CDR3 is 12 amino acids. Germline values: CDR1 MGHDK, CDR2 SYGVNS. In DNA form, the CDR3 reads TGTGCCAGCAGTGATGGGCTCACTGAAGCTTTCTTT. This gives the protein CASSDGLTEAFF.

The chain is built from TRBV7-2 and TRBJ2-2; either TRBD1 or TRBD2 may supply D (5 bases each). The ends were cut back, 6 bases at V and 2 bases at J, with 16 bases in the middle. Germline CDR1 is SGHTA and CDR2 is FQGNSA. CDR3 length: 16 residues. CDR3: CASRTRSGLNTGELFF. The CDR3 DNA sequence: TGTGCCAGCAGGACTCGTTCGGGGCTTAACACCGGGGAGCTGTTTTTT.

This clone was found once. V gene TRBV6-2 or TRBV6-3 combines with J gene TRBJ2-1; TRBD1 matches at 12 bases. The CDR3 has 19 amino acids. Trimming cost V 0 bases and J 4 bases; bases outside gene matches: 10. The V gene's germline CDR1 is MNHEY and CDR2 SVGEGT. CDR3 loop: CASSYSLGTGGRLYNEQFF. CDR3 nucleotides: TGTGCCAGCAGTTACTCCCTCGGGACAGGGGGCCGACTTTACAATGAGCAGTTCTTC.

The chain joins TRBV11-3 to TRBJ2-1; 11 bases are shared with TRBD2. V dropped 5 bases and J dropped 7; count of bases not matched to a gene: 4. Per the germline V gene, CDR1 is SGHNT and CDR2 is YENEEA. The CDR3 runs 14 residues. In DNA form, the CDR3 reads TGTGCCAGCAGCACTAGCGGGAGAACGAATGAGCAGTTCTTC. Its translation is CASSTSGRTNEQFF.

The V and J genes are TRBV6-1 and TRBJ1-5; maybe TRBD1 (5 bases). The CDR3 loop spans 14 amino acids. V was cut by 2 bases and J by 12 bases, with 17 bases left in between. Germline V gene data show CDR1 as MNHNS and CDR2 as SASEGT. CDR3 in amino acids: CASSEMDTSSLQHF. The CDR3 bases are TGTGCCAGCAGTGAAATGGACACATCCTCCCTCCAGCATTTT.

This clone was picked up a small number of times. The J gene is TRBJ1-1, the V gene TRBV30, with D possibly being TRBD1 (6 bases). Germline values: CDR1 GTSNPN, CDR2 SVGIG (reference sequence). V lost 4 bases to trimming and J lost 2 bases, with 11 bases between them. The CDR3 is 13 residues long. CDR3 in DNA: TGTGCCTGGACGACAGGATTTAACACTGAAGCTTTCTTT. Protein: CAWTTGFNTEAFF.

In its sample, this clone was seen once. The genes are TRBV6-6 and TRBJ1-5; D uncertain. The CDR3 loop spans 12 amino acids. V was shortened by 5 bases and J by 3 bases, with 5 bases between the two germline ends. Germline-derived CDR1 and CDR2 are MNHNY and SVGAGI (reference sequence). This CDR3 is CASSIHNQPQHF. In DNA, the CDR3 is TGTGCCAGCAGTATTCACAATCAGCCCCAGCATTTT.

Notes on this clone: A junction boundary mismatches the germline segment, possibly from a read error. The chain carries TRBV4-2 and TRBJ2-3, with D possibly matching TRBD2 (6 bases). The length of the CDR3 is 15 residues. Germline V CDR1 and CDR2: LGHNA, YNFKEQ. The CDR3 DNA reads TGTGCCAGCAGCAAAGAGAGGAGGGGCACAGATACGCAGTATTTT. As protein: CASSKERRGTDTQYF.